These T cell receptor beta chains were read from a single sample in a study of siplizumab effects on memory and regulatory T cells. Produced via immunoSEQ multiplex PCR; TCRdb's table is partial and in-frame only. This table has about 120,000 clones, over 85% appearing once. Sequenced material: CD4+ T cells sorted from blood. These receptors were obtained from a human donor in good health. The CDR3 runs from the conserved cysteine through the conserved F or W. The D gene is left open where the match is weak. Clone size is stated in some rows and not others, as once, few, many or a class when expanded.

D gene	V gene	clone size	CDR3 length	J gene	CDR3 DNA	CDR3 protein
TRBD2	TRBV4-2	.	14	TRBJ2-5	TGTGCCAGCAGCCAAACTAGCGGGGGAGAGACCCAGTACTTC	CASSQTSGGETQYF
.	TRBV30	.	13	TRBJ1-2	TGTGCCTGGGAACAAACAGGGTCTGCTGGCTACACCTTC	CAWEQTGSAGYTF
.	TRBV19	.	13	TRBJ2-7	TGTGCCAGTAGTATAAGGGACCCCTACGAGCAGTACTTC	CASSIRDPYEQYF
TRBD1	TRBV25-1	.	17	TRBJ1-4	TGTGCCAGCAGTGAACTAGACAGGGCGGCAACTAATGAAAAACTGTTTTTT	CASSELDRAATNEKLFF
.	TRBV5-1	.	16	TRBJ2-5	TGCGCCAGCAGCTTGGCGGGGCCTGGGGGCGGGGAGACCCAGTACTTC	CASSLAGPGGGETQYF
.	TRBV6-5	.	12	TRBJ1-5	TGTGCCAGCAGGGGTAGCAATCAGCCCCAGCATTTT	CASRGSNQPQHF
.	TRBV10-2	.	12	TRBJ2-7	TGCGCCAGCAGTGAGGAGGCCTACGAGCAGTACTTC	CASSEEAYEQYF
.	TRBV5-4	.	14	TRBJ1-2	TGTGCCAGCAGCTTGGTTCCAGGCTCCTATGGCTACACCTTC	CASSLVPGSYGYTF
.	TRBV19	.	12	TRBJ2-1	TGTGCCAGTAGTACCTCTTGGTATGAGCAGTTCTTC	CASSTSWYEQFF
.	TRBV5-1	.	14	TRBJ2-1	TGCGCCAGCAGCCAACAGAGCTCCTACAATGAGCAGTTCTTC	CASSQQSSYNEQFF
.	TRBV10-3	few	12	TRBJ1-1	TGTGCCATCAGTGGAGAGGGTCCTGAAGCTTTCTTT	CAISGEGPEAFF
.	TRBV9	once	14	TRBJ2-3	TGTGCCAGCAGCGTTAGCGGCTACACAGATACGCAGTATTTT	CASSVSGYTDTQYF
.	TRBV27	.	15	TRBJ1-2	TGTGCCAGCAGTTCACAAACCCGGGCAGTCTATGGCTACACCTTC	CASSSQTRAVYGYTF
.	TRBV27	.	13	TRBJ1-1	TGTGCCAGCAGTTTATGGGGGGCCGCCGAAGCTTTCTTT	CASSLWGAAEAFF
.	TRBV11-2	.	15	TRBJ1-5	TGTGCCAGCAGCTTAGGGGATTCCCGTTATCAGCCCCAGCATTTT	CASSLGDSRYQPQHF
TRBD2	TRBV19	.	15	TRBJ2-1	TGTGCCAGTGGGGTAAGCGGGAGGTCCTACAATGAGCAGTTCTTC	CASGVSGRSYNEQFF
.	TRBV27	.	16	TRBJ1-5	TGTGCCAGCAGTGAACAGGGTTGGTACGAAGGTCAGCCCCAGCATTTT	CASSEQGWYEGQPQHF
.	TRBV5-4	.	14	TRBJ1-2	TGTGCCAGCAGCAGGCAGGGAAGGGACTATGGCTACACCTTC	CASSRQGRDYGYTF
.	TRBV6-6	.	15	TRBJ2-2	TGTGCCAGCAGTTATTTCGGGCTTTCCACCGGGGAGCTGTTTTTT	CASSYFGLSTGELFF
.	TRBV5-8	.	15	TRBJ2-1	TGTGCCAGCAGCTTGGAGGGTAGCCCATCCGGTGAGCAGTTCTTC	CASSLEGSPSGEQFF
.	TRBV14	once	11	TRBJ1-4	TGTGCCAGCAGCCAATATGAAAAACTGTTTTTT	CASSQYEKLFF
TRBD1	TRBV5-1	.	15	TRBJ2-7	TGCGCCAGCAGCTTGGGGGCACAGGGGAAAGGCGAGCAGTACTTC	CASSLGAQGKGEQYF
.	TRBV6-5	.	15	TRBJ2-7	TGTGCCAGCAGTCCGCGAGATCCCGGCAGCTACGAGCAGTACTTC	CASSPRDPGSYEQYF
.	TRBV30	.	11	TRBJ2-3	TGTGCCTGGAGACCTGGGGATACGCAGTATTTT	CAWRPGDTQYF
.	TRBV6-1	once	14	TRBJ2-3	TGTGCCAGCATGATCCAGCGTTCCACAGATACGCAGTATTTT	CASMIQRSTDTQYF
.	TRBV18	.	13	TRBJ1-2	TGTGCCAGCTCTCAAGGGGAGCGGGATGGCTACACCTTC	CASSQGERDGYTF
TRBD1	TRBV6-5	once	16	TRBJ2-7	TGTGCCAGCAGTTCCCACTCCGGGACAGGGGGGTCTGGAGAGTACTTC	CASSSHSGTGGSGEYF
.	TRBV18	.	11	TRBJ2-7	TGTGCCAGCTCCCTTATCTACGAGCAGTACTTC	CASSLIYEQYF
.	TRBV28	.	14	TRBJ1-2	TGTGCCAGCAGTCCCCGGGGCGTCTACTATGGCTACACCTTC	CASSPRGVYYGYTF
TRBD1	TRBV7-9	.	16	TRBJ1-6	TGTGCCAGCAGCTTAGCGTTGGGGACAGGGTCTTCACCCCTCCACTTT	CASSLALGTGSSPLHF
.	TRBV27	.	16	TRBJ1-1	TGTGCCAGCAGTTGGATAGGGGACGCCTCCGCCACTGAAGCTTTCTTT	CASSWIGDASATEAFF
TRBD2	TRBV13	.	13	TRBJ2-2	TGTGCCAGCAGCCCGGGACTAGCCCGGGAGCTGTTTTTT	CASSPGLARELFF
.	TRBV10-3	once	12	TRBJ2-3	TGTGCCATCAGTGATTACACAGATACGCAGTATTTT	CAISDYTDTQYF
.	TRBV6-5	.	16	TRBJ1-1	TGTGCCAGCAGTTACCTACCAGGGTCGGGGGTGACTGAAGCTTTCTTT	CASSYLPGSGVTEAFF
.	TRBV18	.	12	TRBJ1-1	TGTGCCAGCTCACCACCGAAGACTGAAGCTTTCTTT	CASSPPKTEAFF
.	TRBV2	.	14	TRBJ2-1	TGTGCCAGCAGTCCCACCCGCGGACACAATGAGCAGTTCTTC	CASSPTRGHNEQFF
.	TRBV5-8	.	15	TRBJ1-5	TGTGCCAGCAGCTTGGGGCAGGGCTATTATCAGCCCCAGCATTTT	CASSLGQGYYQPQHF
.	TRBV18	.	13	TRBJ2-7	TGTGCCAGCTCACGGGGGACAACCTACGAGCAGTACTTC	CASSRGTTYEQYF
TRBD1	TRBV5-1	few	16	TRBJ1-1	TGCGCCAGCAGCCCTGAAATGGGACAGGGGTTCACTGAAGCTTTCTTT	CASSPEMGQGFTEAFF
TRBD2	TRBV19	once	17	TRBJ2-1	TGTGCCAGTAGTCGCGTTCTAGCGGGAGGGGATTACAATGAGCAGTTCTTC	CASSRVLAGGDYNEQFF
TRBD1	TRBV4-1	.	20	TRBJ1-2	TGCGCCAGCGCCCCCGGGTTAATATTGGGACAGGGTCCTACGGACTATGGCTACACCTTC	CASAPGLILGQGPTDYGYTF
TRBD1	TRBV11-2	.	16	TRBJ1-2	TGTGCCAGCAGCTCGATACGAACAGGGGGCTTCTATGGCTACACCTTC	CASSSIRTGGFYGYTF
TRBD1	TRBV6-5	.	12	TRBJ2-7	TGTGCCAGCCAGGGACAGTCCTACGAGCAGTACTTC	CASQGQSYEQYF